Sequencing of this T cell receptor beta chain was carried out in a study of siplizumab effects on memory and regulatory T cells. The germline V gene encodes CDR1 SGHKS and CDR2 YYEKEE (reference sequence). The V end was cut by 0 bases, the J end by 5 bases, with 9 bases between. This CDR3 has 13 residues. This clone is a singleton in its sample. Here immunoSEQ multiplex PCR was the method, and the copy in TCRdb shows in-frame clones only, minus some. The table includes around 68,000 clones, about 87% detected once. This clonotype originated in a human donor in good health. The gene calls are TRBV5-5 and TRBJ2-7; a possible D gene is TRBD2 (5 bases). Sequencing input: Tregs sorted from blood. CDR3 in DNA: TGTGCCAGCAGCTTGGTAGCGTATGACGAGCAGTACTTC. Its translation: CASSLVAYDEQYF.